This record looks at one T cell receptor beta chain sequence and its context. This record belongs to a study of OX40 agonist ivuxolimab in advanced cancers. In the study overall: Ivuxolimab, which is an agonistic anti-OX40 (CD134) antibody, was administered to the patients. Three individuals attained partial responses, comprising one hepatocellular carcinoma case and two cutaneous melanoma cases.

Clones were read by immunoSEQ multiplex PCR, and TCRdb kept only the in-frame ones, dropping some. The sample has fewer than 45,000 clones; approximately 90% are singletons. V was pared by 5 bases and J by 7 bases, with 6 bases of the junction left unmatched. CDR1 is SGHNT and CDR2 is YENEEA in the germline V gene. The CDR3 length is 14 residues. The sample in question was CD4+ or CD8+ T cells sorted from blood, obtained in a trial of the OX40 agonist ivuxolimab. The chain carries TRBV11-3 and TRBJ2-5; 11 nucleotides align to TRBD1. The sequence came from an adult with an advanced solid tumor such as melanoma, head and neck, liver or kidney cancer. As DNA, the CDR3 is TGTGCCAGCAGCGGGGACAGGGGGGTGCGGACCCAGTACTTC. This codes for CASSGDRGVRTQYF.